This entry features one TCR beta chain sequence. Antigen: not known. The sample holds other DNA sequences that translate to the same CDR3. This entry is derived from a study of beta chain features in type 1 diabetes. In the study overall: Sorted cells examined across all samples numbered about 110,000,000.

Regarding the study as a whole: Comparison showed that naive, central memory and Treg TCRB repertoires appeared more similar among patients than among healthy donors. In cDNA sequencing, cells with high TCR expression could be over-represented. All four CD4+ subsets of Type 1 diabetes patients contained TCRB CDR3s that were moderately but significantly shorter.

Reverse transcribing all isolated RNA meant expressed TCRB transcripts were sequenced. Sequenced by immunoSEQ multiplex PCR; TCRdb stores in-frame clones only, minus some. The table records 300,000 to 450,000 clones, 8.5% to 10% of them present only once. Trimming took 6 bases from V and 4 from J; bases not matched to a gene: 7. CDR1 MNHEY and CDR2 SVGAGI come from the germline V gene. The length of the CDR3 is 14 residues. Material: central memory CD4+ T cells from blood. V is TRBV6-5 and J is TRBJ1-1, with 8 bases that match TRBD1. The TCR sequence derives from a young man with type 1 diabetes. The CDR3 DNA is TGTGCCAGCAGCTCCGGACAGGGAGCCACTGAAGCTTTCTTT. Translated: CASSSGQGATEAFF.